A single TCR beta chain is shown here with its context. CDR1 and CDR2 (germline): SEHNR, FQNEAQ (reference sequence). The V end lost 4 bases, the J end lost 5 bases, and 9 bases lay between the germline ends. This CDR3 spans 12 amino acids. Under the authors' procedure: Quantification of nucleated cells was approximated via reference gene primer amplification. Profiling relied on immunoSEQ multiplex PCR, and the TCRdb table lists in-frame clones only, not all of them. V, J and clone size derive from that table, while D and trimming were established from the DNA sequence. The sample holds 150,000 to 200,000 clones, more than 75% seen once. The sample is drawn from a study of blood T cell repertoires in COVID-19. The wider study: Whether acute or convalescent, the COVID-19 samples came from the United States, Italy and Spain.

This clonotype originated in a man aged 55 to 69 who had been exposed to COVID-19. The chain uses TRBV7-9 and TRBJ2-7; D is undetermined. Sequencing was performed on PBMCs or T cells enriched from blood (not recorded which). CDR3 sequence: CASSSTSHEQYF. CDR3 bases: TGTGCCAGCAGCTCTACTTCTCACGAGCAGTACTTC.